This TCR beta chain was recovered during a study of identical twins. Study results and limitations: Invariant MAIT and iNKT cells are populations that could partly confound zero-insertion analyses.

On this clonotype itself: Antigen specificity is unknown.

TCRdb fed the 5' RACE reads into MiXCR, producing one record per CDR3 protein. The table shows some 690,000 distinct CDR3 sequences, with less than 25% occurring only once. The same specimen was also included in a second study, on T cells expressing NK-cell markers.

The sequenced sample was PBMCs. This TCR derives from a woman under 30 in good health.

The CDR3 DNA sequence: TGTGCCAGCAGCAGCCCCGAAGGCACAGATACGCAGTATTTT. This codes for CASSSPEGTDTQYF. J is TRBJ2-3 and V is TRBV6-1, with unresolved D. Germline-derived CDR1 and CDR2 are MNHNS and SASEGT. This CDR3 is 14 amino acids long. V lost 6 bases to trimming and J lost 1 base, with 11 bases between them.